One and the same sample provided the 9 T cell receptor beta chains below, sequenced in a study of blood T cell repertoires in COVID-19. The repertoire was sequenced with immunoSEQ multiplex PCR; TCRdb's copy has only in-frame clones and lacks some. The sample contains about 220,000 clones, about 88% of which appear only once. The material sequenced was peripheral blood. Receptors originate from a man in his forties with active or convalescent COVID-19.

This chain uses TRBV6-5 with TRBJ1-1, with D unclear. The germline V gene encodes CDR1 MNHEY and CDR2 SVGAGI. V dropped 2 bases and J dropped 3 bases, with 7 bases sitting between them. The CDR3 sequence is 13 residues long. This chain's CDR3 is CASSYRADTEAFF. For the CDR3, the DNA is TGTGCCAGCAGTTACCGTGCGGACACTGAAGCTTTCTTT.

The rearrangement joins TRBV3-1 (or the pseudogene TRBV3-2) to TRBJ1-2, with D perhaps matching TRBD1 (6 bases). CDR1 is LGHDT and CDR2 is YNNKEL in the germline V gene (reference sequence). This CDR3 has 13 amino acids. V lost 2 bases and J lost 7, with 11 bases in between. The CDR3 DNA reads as TGTGCCAGCAGCCAACCGGGACACTCTGGCTACACCTTC. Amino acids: CASSQPGHSGYTF.

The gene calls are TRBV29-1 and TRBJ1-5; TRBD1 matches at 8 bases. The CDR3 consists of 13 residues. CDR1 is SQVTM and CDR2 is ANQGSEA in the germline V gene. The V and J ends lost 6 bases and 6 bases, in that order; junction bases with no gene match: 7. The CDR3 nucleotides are TGCAGCGTAGGGACAGGTTTTGGTCAGCCCCAGCATTTT. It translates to CSVGTGFGQPQHF.

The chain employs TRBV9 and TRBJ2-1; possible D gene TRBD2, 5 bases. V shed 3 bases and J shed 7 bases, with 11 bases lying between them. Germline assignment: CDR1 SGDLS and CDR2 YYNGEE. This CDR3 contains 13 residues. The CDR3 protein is CASSAVEGNEQFF. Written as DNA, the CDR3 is TGTGCCAGCAGCGCAGTAGAGGGAAATGAGCAGTTCTTC.

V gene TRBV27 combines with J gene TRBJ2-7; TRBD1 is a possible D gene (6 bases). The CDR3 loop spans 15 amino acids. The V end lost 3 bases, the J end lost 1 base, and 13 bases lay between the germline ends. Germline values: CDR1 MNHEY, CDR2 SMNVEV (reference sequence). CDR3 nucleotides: TGTGCCAGCAGTTTTGGACAGATATCTTCCTACGAGCAGTACTTC. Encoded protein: CASSFGQISSYEQYF.

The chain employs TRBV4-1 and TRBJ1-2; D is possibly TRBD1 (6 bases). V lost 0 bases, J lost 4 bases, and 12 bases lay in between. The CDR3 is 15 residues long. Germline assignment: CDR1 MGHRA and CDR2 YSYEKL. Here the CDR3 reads CASSQERGYFYGYTF. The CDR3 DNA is TGCGCCAGCAGCCAAGAGAGGGGGTATTTCTATGGCTACACCTTC.

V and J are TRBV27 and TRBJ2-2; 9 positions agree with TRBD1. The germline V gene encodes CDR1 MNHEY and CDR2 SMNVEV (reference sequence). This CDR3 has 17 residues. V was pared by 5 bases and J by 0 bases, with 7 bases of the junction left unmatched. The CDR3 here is CASSHNRDRANTGELFF. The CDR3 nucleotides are TGTGCCAGCAGTCACAACCGGGACAGGGCGAACACCGGGGAGCTGTTTTTT.

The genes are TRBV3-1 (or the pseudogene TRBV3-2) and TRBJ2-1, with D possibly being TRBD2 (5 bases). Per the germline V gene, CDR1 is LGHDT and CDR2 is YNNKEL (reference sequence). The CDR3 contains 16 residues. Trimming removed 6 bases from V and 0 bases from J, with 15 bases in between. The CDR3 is CASRPRAGSSYNEQFF. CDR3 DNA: TGTGCCAGCAGGCCGAGAGCTGGGAGCTCCTACAATGAGCAGTTCTTC.

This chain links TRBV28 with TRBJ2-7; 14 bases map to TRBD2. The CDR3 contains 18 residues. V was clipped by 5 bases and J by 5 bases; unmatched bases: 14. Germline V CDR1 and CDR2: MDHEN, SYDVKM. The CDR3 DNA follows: TGTGCCAGCAGTCCCCCGAGACTAGCGGGAGGGGGTCAGGACGAGCAGTACTTC. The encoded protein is CASSPPRLAGGGQDEQYF.